This T cell receptor (beta chain) was retrieved from a study of blood T cell repertoires in COVID-19. In the original processing: Counts of nucleated cells, estimated from reference gene primer amplification, were obtained. Some clones are missing from TCRdb's copy, which holds only in-frame ones; the method was immunoSEQ multiplex PCR. V and J calls and clone size are as listed in that table; D and trimming were resolved from the DNA. The table has 130,000 or so clones, under 90% seen once. Trimming cost V 10 bases and J 4 bases; bases outside gene matches: 9. CDR3 length: 13 amino acids. The sequence came from an older woman with acute or convalescent COVID-19. The gene calls are TRBV12-3 or TRBV12-4 and TRBJ1-2, with 7 bases identical to TRBD1. The sample was peripheral blood. The CDR3 region is CATQGGAGYGYTF. The CDR3 nucleotides are TGTGCCACCCAGGGGGGCGCGGGCTATGGCTACACCTTC.